Listed here is a single T cell receptor (beta chain). The sample comes from a study of OX40 agonist ivuxolimab in advanced cancers. Assay used: immunoSEQ multiplex PCR; TCRdb lists only in-frame clones, some missing. Of roughly 75,000 clones in the sample, approximately 90% were seen once. Trimming removed 0 bases at V and 5 bases at J, with 10 bases between. Per germline, CDR1 KGHSH and CDR2 LQKENI. The CDR3 contains 14 residues. The TCR was taken from an adult with an advanced solid tumor such as melanoma, head and neck, liver or kidney cancer. The sequencing used CD4+ or CD8+ T cells sorted from blood, collected in a trial of the OX40 agonist ivuxolimab. The chain is built from TRBV18 and TRBJ2-5, with unresolved D. This CDR3 is CASSPPRVRETQYF. CDR3 bases: TGTGCCAGCTCACCACCAAGAGTGCGGGAGACCCAGTACTTC.